This T cell receptor beta chain was sequenced during a study of OX40 agonist ivuxolimab in advanced cancers. On the study more broadly: Participants could have had prior anti-PD-1, anti-PD-L1 or anti-CTLA-4 therapy, and less than 45% had some.

Per germline, CDR1 MDHEN and CDR2 SYDVKM. The ends were cut back, 9 bases at V and 0 bases at J, with 6 bases in the middle. The CDR3 loop spans 12 amino acids. Findings of the study overall: Expansion of clones was among the lowest in partial responders at 0.1-3.0 mg/kg. CD4+ T cells averaged fewer expanded clones than CD8+ T cells.

A word on this clone: Its antigen is undetermined.

Some clones are missing from TCRdb's copy, which holds only in-frame ones; the method was immunoSEQ multiplex PCR. Among about 60,000 clones listed, about nine tenths were seen once. The rearrangement joins TRBV28 to TRBJ1-5; D gene unclear. The specimen comprised CD4+ or CD8+ T cells sorted from blood, sampled in a trial of the OX40 agonist ivuxolimab. This TCR derives from an adult with an advanced solid tumor such as melanoma, head and neck, liver or kidney cancer. CDR3 sequence: CASQYSNQPQHF. The CDR3 DNA follows: TGTGCCAGTCAATATAGCAATCAGCCCCAGCATTTT. Full variable domain (outside the CDR3, taken from reference TRBV28 and TRBJ1-5): DVKVTQSSRYLVKRTGEKVFLECVQDMDHENMFWYRQDPGLGLRLIYFSYDVKMKEKGDIPEGYSVSREKKERFSLILESASTNQTSMYLCASQYSNQPQHFGDGTRLSIL.